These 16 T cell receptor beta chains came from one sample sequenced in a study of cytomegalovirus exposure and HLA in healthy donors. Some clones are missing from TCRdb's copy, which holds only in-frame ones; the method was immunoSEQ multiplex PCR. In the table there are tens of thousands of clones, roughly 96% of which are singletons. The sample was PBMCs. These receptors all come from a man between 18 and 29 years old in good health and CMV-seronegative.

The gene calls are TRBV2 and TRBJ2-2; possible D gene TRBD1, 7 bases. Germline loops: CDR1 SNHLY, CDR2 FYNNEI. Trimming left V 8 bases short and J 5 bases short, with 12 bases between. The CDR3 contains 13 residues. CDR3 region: CASDREVTGELFF. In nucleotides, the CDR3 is TGTGCCAGCGACAGGGAGGTAACCGGGGAGCTGTTTTTT.

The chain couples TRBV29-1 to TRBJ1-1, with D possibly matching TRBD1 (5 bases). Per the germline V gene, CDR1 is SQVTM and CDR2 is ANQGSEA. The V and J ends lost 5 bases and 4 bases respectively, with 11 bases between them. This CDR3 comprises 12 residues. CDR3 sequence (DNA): TGCAGCGTTTCGTCGGGGGGCACTGAAGCTTTCTTT. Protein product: CSVSSGGTEAFF.

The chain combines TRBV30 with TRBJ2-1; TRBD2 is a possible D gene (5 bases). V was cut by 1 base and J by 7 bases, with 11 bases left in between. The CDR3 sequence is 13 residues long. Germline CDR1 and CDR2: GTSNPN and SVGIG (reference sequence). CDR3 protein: CAWSEAVLNEQFF. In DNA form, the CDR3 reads TGTGCCTGGAGTGAAGCGGTGCTGAATGAGCAGTTCTTC.

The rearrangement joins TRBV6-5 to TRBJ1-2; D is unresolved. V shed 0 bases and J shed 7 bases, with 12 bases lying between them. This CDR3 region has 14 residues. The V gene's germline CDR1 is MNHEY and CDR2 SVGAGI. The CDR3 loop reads CASSYSNLRSGYTF. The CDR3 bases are TGTGCCAGCAGTTACTCGAACCTACGGAGTGGCTACACCTTC.

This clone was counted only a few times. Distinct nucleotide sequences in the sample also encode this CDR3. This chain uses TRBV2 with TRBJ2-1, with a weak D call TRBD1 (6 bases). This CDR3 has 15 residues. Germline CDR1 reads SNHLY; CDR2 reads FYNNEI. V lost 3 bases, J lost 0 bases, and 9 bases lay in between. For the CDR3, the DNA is TGTGCCAGCAGTGAGGACAGTAGCTCCTACAATGAGCAGTTCTTC. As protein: CASSEDSSSYNEQFF.

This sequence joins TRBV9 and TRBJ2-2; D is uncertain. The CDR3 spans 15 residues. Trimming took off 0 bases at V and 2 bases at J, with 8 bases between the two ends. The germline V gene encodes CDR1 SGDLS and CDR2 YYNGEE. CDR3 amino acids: CASSVDSTNTGELFF. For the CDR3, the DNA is TGTGCCAGCAGCGTAGATAGCACTAACACCGGGGAGCTGTTTTTT.

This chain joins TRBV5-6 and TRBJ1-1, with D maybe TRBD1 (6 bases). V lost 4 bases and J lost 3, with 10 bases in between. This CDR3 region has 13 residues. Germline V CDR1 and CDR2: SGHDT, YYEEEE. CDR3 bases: TGTGCCAGCAGCCTCGGGACACACACTGAAGCTTTCTTT. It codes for CASSLGTHTEAFF.

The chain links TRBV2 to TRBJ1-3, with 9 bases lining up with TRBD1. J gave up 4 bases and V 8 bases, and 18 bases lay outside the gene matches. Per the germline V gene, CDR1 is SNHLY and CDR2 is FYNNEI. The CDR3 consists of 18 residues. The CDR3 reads CASYIGTGSRGRGNTIYF. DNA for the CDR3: TGTGCCAGCTACATCGGGACAGGGTCCCGCGGGAGAGGAAACACCATATATTTT.

The CDR3: CASSLGVLAGGPDEQFF. In DNA, the CDR3 is TGTGCCAGCAGCTTAGGAGTCCTAGCGGGAGGGCCCGATGAGCAGTTCTTC. The chain couples TRBV7-9 to TRBJ2-1; 12 nucleotides align to TRBD2. The CDR3 is 17 residues long. J lost 8 bases, V lost 1 base, and 9 bases had no gene match. CDR1 is SEHNR and CDR2 is FQNEAQ in the germline V gene (reference sequence).

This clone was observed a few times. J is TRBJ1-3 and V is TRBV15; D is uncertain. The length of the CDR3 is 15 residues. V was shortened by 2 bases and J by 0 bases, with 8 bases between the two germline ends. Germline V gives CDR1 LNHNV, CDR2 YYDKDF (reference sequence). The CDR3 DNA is TGTGCCACCAGCAGAAGAGTGAGCTCTGGAAACACCATATATTTT. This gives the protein CATSRRVSSGNTIYF.

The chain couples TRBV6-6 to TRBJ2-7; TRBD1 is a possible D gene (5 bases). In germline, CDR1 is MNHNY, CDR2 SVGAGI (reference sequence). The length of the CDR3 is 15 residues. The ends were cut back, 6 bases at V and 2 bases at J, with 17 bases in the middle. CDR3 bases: TGTGCCAGCAGCCCCCAGGGTGGGATTACCTACGAGCAGTACTTC. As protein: CASSPQGGITYEQYF.

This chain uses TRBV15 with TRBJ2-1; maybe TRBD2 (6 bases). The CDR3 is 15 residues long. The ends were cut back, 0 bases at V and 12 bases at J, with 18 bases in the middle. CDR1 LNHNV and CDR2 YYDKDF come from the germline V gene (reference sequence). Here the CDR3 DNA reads TGTGCCACCAGCAGAGATAAGGGCGGGGCGAGGGGGCAGTTCTTC. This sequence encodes CATSRDKGGARGQFF.

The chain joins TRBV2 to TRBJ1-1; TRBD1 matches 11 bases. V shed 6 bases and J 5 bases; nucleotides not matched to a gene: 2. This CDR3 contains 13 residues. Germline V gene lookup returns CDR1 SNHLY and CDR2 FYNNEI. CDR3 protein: CASRGQGETEAFF. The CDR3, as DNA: TGTGCCAGCAGGGGACAGGGGGAAACTGAAGCTTTCTTT.

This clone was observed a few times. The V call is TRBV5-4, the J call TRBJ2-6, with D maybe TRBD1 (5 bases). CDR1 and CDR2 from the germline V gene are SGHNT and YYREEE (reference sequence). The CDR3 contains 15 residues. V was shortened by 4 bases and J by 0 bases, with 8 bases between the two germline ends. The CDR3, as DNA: TGTGCCAGCAGCCTAGACAGCTCTGGGGCCAACGTCCTGACTTTC. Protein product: CASSLDSSGANVLTF.

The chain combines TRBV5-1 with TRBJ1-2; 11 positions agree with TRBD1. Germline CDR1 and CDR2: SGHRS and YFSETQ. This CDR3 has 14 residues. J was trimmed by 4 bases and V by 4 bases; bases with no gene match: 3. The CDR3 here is CASSPGTGGYGYTF. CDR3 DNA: TGCGCCAGCAGCCCCGGGACAGGGGGCTATGGCTACACCTTC.

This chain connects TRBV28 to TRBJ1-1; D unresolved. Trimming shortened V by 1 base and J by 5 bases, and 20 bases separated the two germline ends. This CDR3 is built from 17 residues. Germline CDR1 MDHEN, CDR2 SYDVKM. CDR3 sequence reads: CASSLLEGAVYYTEAFF. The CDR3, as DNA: TGTGCCAGCAGTTTATTGGAGGGAGCCGTTTATTATACTGAAGCTTTCTTT.